This T cell receptor beta chain was sequenced for a study of Graves' ophthalmopathy and Graves' hyperthyroidism. Ophthalmopathy not arising within 18 months of follow-up defined hyperthyroidism as stable. As the starting material, roughly 9.7 ml of fresh peripheral blood yielded the PBMCs. This clonotype was detected ten times or more. CDR3 size: 14 residues. V lost 5 bases and J lost 6, with 14 bases in between. Germline assignment: CDR1 SEHNR and CDR2 FQNEAQ (reference sequence). The authors amplified TCR beta CDR3 regions from RNA transcripts. The first round was an RT-PCR with HTBI primers, and the second round was a multiplex PCR. Using its own MiXCR run on the multiplex PCR reads, TCRdb lists one record per CDR3 protein. The sample consists of a few hundred thousand distinct CDR3 sequences, approximately 21% of them appearing once.

V is TRBV7-9 and J is TRBJ1-5, with D perhaps TRBD1 (5 bases). Sequencing was carried out using peripheral blood. The receptor was isolated from a woman aged 18-29 years with stable Graves' hyperthyroidism. The CDR3 sequence is CASSAPGEGQPQHF. The CDR3, as DNA: TGTGCCAGCAGCGCGCCGGGGGAGGGTCAGCCCCAGCATTTT.